The 8 T cell receptor beta chains below come from one sample, sequenced in a study of glioma-infiltrating T cells after dendritic cell vaccination. The table came from immunoSEQ multiplex PCR; TCRdb's copy has only in-frame clones and leaves some out. The data contain tens of thousands of clones, approximately 87% of them singletons. The sequences come from blood, collected before dendritic cell vaccination. These receptors were taken from a human donor with glioblastoma.

This clone was seen once. CDR3 coding DNA: TGTGCCAGCACATTGGGACAGGTCATAAGAGCGGATGGCTACACCTTC. As protein: CASTLGQVIRADGYTF. The chain is built from TRBV2 and TRBJ1-2; 8 bases agree with TRBD1. The V and J ends lost 7 bases and 6 bases, in that order; junction bases with no gene match: 16. The CDR3 contains 16 residues. Looked up from germline, CDR1 is SNHLY and CDR2 is FYNNEI.

This chain joins TRBV11-2 and TRBJ2-5, with TRBD2 matching over 12 bases. V shed 4 bases, J shed 2 bases, and the junction held 2 bases outside the gene matches. The CDR3 covers 15 residues. The V gene's germline CDR1 is SGHAT and CDR2 FQNNGV. CDR3 sequence: CASSSGLAGQETQYF. The CDR3 coding sequence is TGTGCCAGCAGCTCCGGACTAGCGGGACAAGAGACCCAGTACTTC.

Only a few counts were recorded for this clone. DNA of the CDR3: TGTGCCAGCACCTGGACAGGGGATTTCTACAATGAGCAGTTCTTC. Translation: CASTWTGDFYNEQFF. The V and J genes are TRBV2 and TRBJ2-1; TRBD1 matches at 9 bases. The germline gives CDR1 SNHLY, CDR2 FYNNEI. The CDR3 sequence is 15 residues long. J was trimmed by 3 bases and V by 7 bases; bases with no gene match: 7.

This clone was counted a single time. This chain connects TRBV19 to TRBJ1-4, with 7 positions matching TRBD1. The CDR3 consists of 13 residues. The germline CDR1 and CDR2 sequences are LNHDA and SQIVND (reference sequence). V was pared by 5 bases and J by 8 bases, with 5 bases of the junction left unmatched. The CDR3 DNA follows: TGTGCCAGTAGTCAAAGGACAGGCGAAAAACTGTTTTTT. Its translation: CASSQRTGEKLFF. Based on the CDR3 plus reference TRBV19 and TRBJ1-4, the full variable domain is DGGITQSPKYLFRKEGQNVTLSCEQNLNHDAMYWYRQDPGQGLRLIYYSQIVNDFQKGDIAEGYSVSREKKESFPLTVTSAQKNPTAFYLCASSQRTGEKLFFGSGTQLSVL.

The chain links TRBV5-4 to TRBJ2-2; 9 nucleotides line up with TRBD2. After removal of 4 bases from V and 4 bases from J, the junction contained 14 bases not matched to a gene. The CDR3 extends over 18 amino acids. The germline V gene encodes CDR1 SGHNT and CDR2 YYREEE (reference sequence). This CDR3 is CASSPGGSGSLSTGELFF. In DNA, the CDR3 is TGTGCCAGCAGCCCTGGGGGTAGCGGGAGTTTAAGCACCGGGGAGCTGTTTTTT.

The gene calls are TRBV9 and TRBJ2-1, with a tentative D call TRBD1 (7 bases). V was cut by 4 bases and J by 6 bases, with 26 bases left in between. This CDR3 comprises 18 residues. Germline values: CDR1 SGDLS, CDR2 YYNGEE. The CDR3 loop is CASSPNAGGTSGSNEQFF. CDR3 bases: TGTGCCAGCAGCCCGAACGCAGGGGGGACAAGCGGCTCCAATGAGCAGTTCTTC.

This clone has just one count. This chain uses TRBV11-2 with TRBJ2-5; no clear D. The V and J ends lost 1 base and 3 bases respectively, with 15 bases between them. Germline assignment: CDR1 SGHAT and CDR2 FQNNGV. The CDR3 covers 16 residues. The CDR3 DNA is TGTGCCAGCAGCTTAGGTAGCTCTGCCATTAAAGAGACCCAGTACTTC. Translated: CASSLGSSAIKETQYF.

This clone was observed at least ten times. The CDR3 loop is CASSLQGTEAFF. As DNA, the CDR3 is TGTGCCAGCAGCCTCCAGGGCACTGAAGCTTTCTTT. This sequence joins TRBV5-6 and TRBJ1-1, with D possibly being TRBD1 (5 bases). This CDR3 comprises 12 residues. Per the germline V gene, CDR1 is SGHDT and CDR2 is YYEEEE. V shed 4 bases and J shed 4 bases, with 8 bases lying between them. The full variable domain, completed using reference TRBV5-6 and TRBJ1-1, is DAGVTQSPTHLIKTRGQQVTLRCSPKSGHDTVSWYQQALGQGPQFIFQYYEEEERQRGNFPDRFSGHQFPNYSSELNVNALLLGDSALYLCASSLQGTEAFFGQGTRLTVV.